This T cell receptor beta chain stems from a study of response to subunit inactivated influenza vaccine. MiXCR was run by TCRdb on the RT-PCR reads, yielding one entry per CDR3 protein. Counted here are around 650,000 distinct CDR3 sequences, less than 20% occurring once; the ten biggest clones make up around a tenth. The CDR3 sequence is 11 residues long. Germline loops: CDR1 ENHRY, CDR2 SYGVKD. The V gene lost 10 bases and the J gene lost 5 bases, with 10 bases spanning the gap. The starting material was PBMCs from blood, obtained about 12 days after vaccination. The chain joins TRBV10-3 to TRBJ2-3; D not certain. The receptor comes from a man aged 45 to 65 who received an inactivated influenza vaccine. CDR3 in amino acids: CATLGLDTQYF. In DNA form, the CDR3 reads TGTGCCACGTTGGGTTTAGATACGCAGTATTTT.